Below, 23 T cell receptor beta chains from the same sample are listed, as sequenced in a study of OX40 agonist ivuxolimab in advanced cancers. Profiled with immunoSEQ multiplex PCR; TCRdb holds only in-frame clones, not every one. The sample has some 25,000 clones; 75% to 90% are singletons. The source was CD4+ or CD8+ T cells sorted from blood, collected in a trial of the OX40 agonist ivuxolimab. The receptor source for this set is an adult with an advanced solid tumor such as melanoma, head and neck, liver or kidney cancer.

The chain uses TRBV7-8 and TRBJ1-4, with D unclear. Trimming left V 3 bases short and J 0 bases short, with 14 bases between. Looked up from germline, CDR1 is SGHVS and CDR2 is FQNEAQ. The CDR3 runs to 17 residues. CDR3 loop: CASSFGPSGPTNEKLFF. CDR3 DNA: TGTGCCAGCAGCTTCGGACCTAGTGGGCCAACTAATGAAAAACTGTTTTTT.

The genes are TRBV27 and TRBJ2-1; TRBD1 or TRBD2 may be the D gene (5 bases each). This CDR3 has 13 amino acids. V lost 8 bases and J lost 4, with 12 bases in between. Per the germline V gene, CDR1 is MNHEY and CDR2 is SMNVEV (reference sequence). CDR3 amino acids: CASHGTGYNEQFF. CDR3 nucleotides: TGTGCCAGCCATGGGACGGGATACAATGAGCAGTTCTTC.

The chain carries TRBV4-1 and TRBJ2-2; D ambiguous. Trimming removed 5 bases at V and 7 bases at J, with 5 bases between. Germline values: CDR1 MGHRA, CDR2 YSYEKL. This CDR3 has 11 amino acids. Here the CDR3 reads CASSFFGELFF. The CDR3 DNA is TGCGCCAGCAGCTTCTTCGGGGAGCTGTTTTTT.

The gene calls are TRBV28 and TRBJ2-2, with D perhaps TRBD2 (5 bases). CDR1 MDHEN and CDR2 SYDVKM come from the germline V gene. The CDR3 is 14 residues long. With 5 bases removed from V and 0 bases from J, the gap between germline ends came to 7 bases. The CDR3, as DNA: TGTGCCAGCAGTGACTATTCGAACACCGGGGAGCTGTTTTTT. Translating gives CASSDYSNTGELFF.

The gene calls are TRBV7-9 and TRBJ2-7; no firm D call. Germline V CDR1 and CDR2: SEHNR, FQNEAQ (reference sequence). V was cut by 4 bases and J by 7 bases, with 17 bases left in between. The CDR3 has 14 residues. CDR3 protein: CASSYYITPSEQYF. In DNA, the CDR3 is TGTGCCAGCAGCTACTACATCACCCCCTCAGAGCAGTACTTC.

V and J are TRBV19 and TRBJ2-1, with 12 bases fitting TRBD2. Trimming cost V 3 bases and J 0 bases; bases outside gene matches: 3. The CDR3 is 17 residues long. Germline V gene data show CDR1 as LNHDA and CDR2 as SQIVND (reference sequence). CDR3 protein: CASSMTSGSRSYNEQFF. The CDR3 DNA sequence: TGTGCCAGTAGTATGACTAGCGGGAGCCGCTCCTACAATGAGCAGTTCTTC.

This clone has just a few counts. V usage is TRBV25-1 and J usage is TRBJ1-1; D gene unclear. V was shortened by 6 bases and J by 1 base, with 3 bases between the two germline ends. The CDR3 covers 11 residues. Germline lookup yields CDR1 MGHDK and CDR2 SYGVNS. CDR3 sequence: CASRGNTEAFF. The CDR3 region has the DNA TGTGCCAGCAGGGGGAACACTGAAGCTTTCTTT.

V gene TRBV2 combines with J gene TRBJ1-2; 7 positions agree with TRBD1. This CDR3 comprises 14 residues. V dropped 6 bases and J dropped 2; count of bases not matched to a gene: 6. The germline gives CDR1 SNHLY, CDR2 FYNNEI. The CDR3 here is CASRDRVRNYGYTF. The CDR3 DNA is TGTGCCAGCAGAGACAGGGTTAGAAACTATGGCTACACCTTC.

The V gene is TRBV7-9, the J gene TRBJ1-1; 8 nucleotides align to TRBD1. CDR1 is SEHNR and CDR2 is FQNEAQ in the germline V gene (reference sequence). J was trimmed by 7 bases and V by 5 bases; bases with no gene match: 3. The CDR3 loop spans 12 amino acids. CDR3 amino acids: CASSVTGGEAFF. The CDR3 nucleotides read TGTGCCAGCAGCGTAACAGGGGGTGAAGCTTTCTTT.

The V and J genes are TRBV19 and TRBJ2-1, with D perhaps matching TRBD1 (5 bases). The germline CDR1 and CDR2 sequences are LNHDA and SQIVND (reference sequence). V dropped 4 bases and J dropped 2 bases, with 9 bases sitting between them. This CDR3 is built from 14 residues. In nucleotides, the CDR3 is TGTGCCAGTAGTAAAGGGGTAGCCTACAATGAGCAGTTCTTC. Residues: CASSKGVAYNEQFF. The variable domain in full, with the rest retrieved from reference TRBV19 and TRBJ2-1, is DGGITQSPKYLFRKEGQNVTLSCEQNLNHDAMYWYRQDPGQGLRLIYYSQIVNDFQKGDIAEGYSVSREKKESFPLTVTSAQKNPTAFYLCASSKGVAYNEQFFGPGTRLTVL.

As DNA, the CDR3 is TGTGCCAGCAGCAATTTAAATGAAAAACTGTTTTTT. Its protein is CASSNLNEKLFF. The chain couples TRBV5-6 to TRBJ1-4; D uncertain. V was cut by 4 bases and J by 5 bases, with 6 bases left in between. This CDR3 contains 12 residues. Germline lookup yields CDR1 SGHDT and CDR2 YYEEEE.

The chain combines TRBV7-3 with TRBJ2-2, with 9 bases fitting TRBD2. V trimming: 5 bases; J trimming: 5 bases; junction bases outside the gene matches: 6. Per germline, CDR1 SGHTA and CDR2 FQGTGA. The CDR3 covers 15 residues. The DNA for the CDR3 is TGTGCCAGCAGCACCGGGACTAGCCTTACCGGGGAGCTGTTTTTT. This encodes CASSTGTSLTGELFF.

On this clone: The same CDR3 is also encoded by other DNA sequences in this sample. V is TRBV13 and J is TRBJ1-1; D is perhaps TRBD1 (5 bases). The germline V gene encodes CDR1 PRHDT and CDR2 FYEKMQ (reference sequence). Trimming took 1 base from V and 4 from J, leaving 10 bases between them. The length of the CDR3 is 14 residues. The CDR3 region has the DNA TGTGCCAGCAGCTTAGAAGGGGAGGGCACTGAAGCTTTCTTT. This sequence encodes CASSLEGEGTEAFF.

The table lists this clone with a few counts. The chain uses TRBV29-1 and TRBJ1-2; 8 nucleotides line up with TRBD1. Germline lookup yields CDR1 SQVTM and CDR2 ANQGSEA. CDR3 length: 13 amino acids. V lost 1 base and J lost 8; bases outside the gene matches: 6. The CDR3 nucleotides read TGCAGCGTTGAAGGGTGGACAGGGCTAGGCTACACCTTC. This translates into CSVEGWTGLGYTF.

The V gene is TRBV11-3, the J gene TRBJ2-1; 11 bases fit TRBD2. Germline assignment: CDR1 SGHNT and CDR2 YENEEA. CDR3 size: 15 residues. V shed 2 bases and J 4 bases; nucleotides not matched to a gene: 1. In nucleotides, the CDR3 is TGTGCCAGCAGCTTACGGACTAGCGGGTACAATGAGCAGTTCTTC. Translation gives CASSLRTSGYNEQFF.

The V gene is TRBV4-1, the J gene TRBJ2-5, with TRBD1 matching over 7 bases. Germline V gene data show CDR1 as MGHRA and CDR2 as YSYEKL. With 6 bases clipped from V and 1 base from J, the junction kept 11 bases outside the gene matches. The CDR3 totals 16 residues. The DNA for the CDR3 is TGCGCCAGCAGTCCTGAAACAGGGGTATTCCAAGAGACCCAGTACTTC. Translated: CASSPETGVFQETQYF.

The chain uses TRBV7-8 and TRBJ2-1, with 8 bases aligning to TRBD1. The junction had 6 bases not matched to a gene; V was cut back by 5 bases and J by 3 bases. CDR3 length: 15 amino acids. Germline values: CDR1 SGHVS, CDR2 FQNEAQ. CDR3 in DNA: TGTGCCAGCAGCGCTCGGGACAGGCTCTACAATGAGCAGTTCTTC. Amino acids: CASSARDRLYNEQFF.

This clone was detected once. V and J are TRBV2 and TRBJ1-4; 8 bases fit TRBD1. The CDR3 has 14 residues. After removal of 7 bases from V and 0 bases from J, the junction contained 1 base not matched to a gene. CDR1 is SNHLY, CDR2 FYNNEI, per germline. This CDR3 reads CASNRGATNEKLFF. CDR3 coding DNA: TGTGCCAGCAACAGGGGGGCAACTAATGAAAAACTGTTTTTT.

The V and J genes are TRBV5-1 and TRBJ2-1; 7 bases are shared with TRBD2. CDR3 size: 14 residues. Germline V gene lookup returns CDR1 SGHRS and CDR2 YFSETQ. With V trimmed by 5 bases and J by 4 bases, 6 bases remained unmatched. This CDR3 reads CASSLSGIYNEQFF. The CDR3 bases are TGCGCCAGCAGTTTAAGCGGGATATACAATGAGCAGTTCTTC.

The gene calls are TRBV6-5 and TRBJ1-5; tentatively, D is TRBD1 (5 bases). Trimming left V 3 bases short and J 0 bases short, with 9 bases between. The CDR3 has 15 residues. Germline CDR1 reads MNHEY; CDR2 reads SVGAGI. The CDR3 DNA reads TGTGCCAGCAGTTATTCCGGGGGTAGCAATCAGCCCCAGCATTTT. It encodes CASSYSGGSNQPQHF.

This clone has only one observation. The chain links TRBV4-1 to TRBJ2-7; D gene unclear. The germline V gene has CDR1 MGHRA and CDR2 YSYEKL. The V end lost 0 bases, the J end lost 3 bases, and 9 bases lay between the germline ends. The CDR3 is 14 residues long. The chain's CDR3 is CASSQDQDFYEQYF. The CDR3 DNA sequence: TGCGCCAGCAGCCAAGATCAGGATTTCTACGAGCAGTACTTC.

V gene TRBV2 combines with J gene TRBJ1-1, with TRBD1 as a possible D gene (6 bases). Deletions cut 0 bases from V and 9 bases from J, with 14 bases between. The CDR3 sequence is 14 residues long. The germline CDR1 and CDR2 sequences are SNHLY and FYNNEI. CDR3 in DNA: TGTGCCAGCAGTGAAGCTACCGGAACAGGGAAAGCTTTCTTT. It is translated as CASSEATGTGKAFF.

Written as DNA, the CDR3 is TGTGCCAGCAGCAAACTGGACAACAACAATGAGCAGTTCTTC. Amino acids: CASSKLDNNNEQFF. V and J are TRBV7-8 and TRBJ2-1, with a weak D call TRBD1 (5 bases). Trimming left V 5 bases short and J 5 bases short, with 13 bases between. This CDR3 region has 14 residues. Germline V gene lookup returns CDR1 SGHVS and CDR2 FQNEAQ.